Listed below are T cell receptor beta chains from one sample, sequenced in a study of T cells after posttransplantation cyclophosphamide. Assay used: immunoSEQ multiplex PCR; TCRdb lists only in-frame clones, some missing. The record shows over 25,000 clones for this sample, with no singletons present. The sample taken for sequencing was PBMCs. Receptor source: a woman aged 60-70 years in good health, CMV-negative, and a related stem cell transplant donor. The CDR3 runs from the conserved cysteine through the conserved F or W. Each record gives: D gene, clone size, J gene, V gene, CDR3 protein, CDR3 DNA. A D gene is named only where the DNA matches it firmly. Size tells how often a clone was seen (once, few, many) or the class of an expanded clone, and some rows leave it out.

d_gene: NA; abundance: many; j_gene: TRBJ1-4; v_gene: TRBV7-9; CDR3aa: CASSPMGGGKLFF; CDR3nt: TGTGCCAGCAGCCCCATGGGGGGGGGAAAACTGTTTTTT
d_gene: TRBD2; abundance: many; j_gene: TRBJ2-1; v_gene: TRBV18; CDR3aa: CASFPDRGGLEQFF; CDR3nt: TGTGCCAGCTTCCCCGACCGGGGGGGCCTTGAGCAGTTCTTC
d_gene: NA; abundance: NA; j_gene: TRBJ2-2; v_gene: TRBV18; CDR3aa: CASSPQGTGELFF; CDR3nt: TGTGCCAGCTCACCGCAGGGAACCGGGGAGCTGTTTTTT
d_gene: TRBD1; abundance: NA; j_gene: TRBJ2-1; v_gene: TRBV12-3/TRBV12-4; CDR3aa: CASSDRGRNEQFF; CDR3nt: TGTGCCAGCAGTGACAGGGGACGCAATGAGCAGTTCTTC
d_gene: NA; abundance: few; j_gene: TRBJ2-7; v_gene: TRBV18; CDR3aa: CASSPDPAIEQYF; CDR3nt: TGTGCCAGCTCACCAGATCCCGCGATCGAGCAGTACTTC
d_gene: TRBD2; abundance: few; j_gene: TRBJ2-1; v_gene: TRBV12-3/TRBV12-4; CDR3aa: CASKTSGGSSNYNEQFF; CDR3nt: TGTGCCAGCAAAACTAGCGGGGGGTCTAGCAACTACAATGAGCAGTTCTTC
d_gene: TRBD2; abundance: many; j_gene: TRBJ2-7; v_gene: TRBV11-3; CDR3aa: CASSSSGTSGAEQYF; CDR3nt: TGTGCCAGCAGCTCCTCCGGGACTAGCGGGGCCGAGCAGTACTTC
d_gene: NA; abundance: many; j_gene: TRBJ1-1; v_gene: TRBV7-2; CDR3aa: CASSLGDGF; CDR3nt: TGTGCCAGCAGCCTCGGGGATGGCTTT
d_gene: TRBD2; abundance: many; j_gene: TRBJ2-1; v_gene: TRBV5-1; CDR3aa: CASRYVGLAEEQFF; CDR3nt: TGCGCCAGCAGATATGTCGGACTAGCGGAAGAGCAGTTCTTC
d_gene: TRBD2; abundance: many; j_gene: TRBJ2-1; v_gene: TRBV5-1; CDR3aa: CASSGSSGEYNEQFF; CDR3nt: TGCGCCAGCAGCGGTTCTAGCGGGGAATACAATGAGCAGTTCTTC
d_gene: NA; abundance: few; j_gene: TRBJ2-3; v_gene: TRBV24-1; CDR3aa: CATRATGSTDTQYF; CDR3nt: TGTGCCACCCGAGCTACAGGATCCACAGATACGCAGTATTTT
d_gene: TRBD2; abundance: many; j_gene: TRBJ2-7; v_gene: TRBV4-1; CDR3aa: CASSQGGRGEQYF; CDR3nt: TGCGCCAGCAGCCAGGGAGGGCGGGGGGAGCAGTACTTC
d_gene: TRBD2; abundance: few; j_gene: TRBJ2-3; v_gene: TRBV28; CDR3aa: CASSLGRAGADTQYF; CDR3nt: TGTGCCAGCAGCCTCGGGAGGGCCGGGGCAGATACGCAGTATTTT
d_gene: TRBD2; abundance: few; j_gene: TRBJ2-2; v_gene: TRBV7-2; CDR3aa: CASSVASGGANGELFF; CDR3nt: TGTGCCAGCAGCGTTGCTAGCGGGGGGGCCAACGGGGAGCTGTTTTTT
d_gene: NA; abundance: many; j_gene: TRBJ1-2; v_gene: TRBV15; CDR3aa: CATSRQGNYGYTF; CDR3nt: TGTGCCACCAGCAGACAGGGAAACTATGGCTACACCTTC
d_gene: TRBD1; abundance: NA; j_gene: TRBJ2-7; v_gene: TRBV24-1; CDR3aa: CATSDPRTGGSYEQYF; CDR3nt: TGTGCCACCAGTGACCCACGGACAGGGGGCAGTTACGAGCAGTACTTC
d_gene: NA; abundance: many; j_gene: TRBJ2-3; v_gene: TRBV19; CDR3aa: CASSWRLTDTQYF; CDR3nt: TGTGCCAGTAGTTGGAGACTCACAGATACGCAGTATTTT
d_gene: TRBD1; abundance: many; j_gene: TRBJ1-2; v_gene: TRBV5-4; CDR3aa: CASRGAGTYGYTF; CDR3nt: TGTGCCTCCAGGGGGGCGGGTACCTATGGCTACACCTTC
d_gene: TRBD2; abundance: many; j_gene: TRBJ2-3; v_gene: TRBV4-1; CDR3aa: CASSQDGSGGAKDTQYF; CDR3nt: TGCGCCAGCAGCCAAGATGGAAGCGGGGGGGCCAAAGATACGCAGTATTTT
d_gene: NA; abundance: few; j_gene: TRBJ1-5; v_gene: TRBV11-3; CDR3aa: CASTPSGAPVHQPQHF; CDR3nt: TGTGCCAGCACCCCCTCAGGGGCGCCGGTTCATCAGCCCCAGCATTTT
d_gene: TRBD2; abundance: few; j_gene: TRBJ2-5; v_gene: TRBV19; CDR3aa: CASFGGGAETQYF; CDR3nt: TGTGCCAGTTTTGGCGGGGGGGCGGAGACCCAGTACTTC
d_gene: NA; abundance: few; j_gene: TRBJ1-2; v_gene: TRBV28; CDR3aa: CASSLQGWGYTF; CDR3nt: TGTGCCAGCAGTTTGCAGGGATGGGGCTACACCTTC
d_gene: NA; abundance: many; j_gene: TRBJ2-1; v_gene: TRBV12-3/TRBV12-4; CDR3aa: CASSFPGAAYNEQFF; CDR3nt: TGTGCCAGCAGTTTCCCGGGAGCGGCCTACAATGAGCAGTTCTTC
d_gene: TRBD2; abundance: NA; j_gene: TRBJ2-3; v_gene: TRBV12-3/TRBV12-4; CDR3aa: CASNLLAGGTDTQYF; CDR3nt: TGTGCCAGCAATCTACTAGCGGGGGGCACAGATACGCAGTATTTT
d_gene: NA; abundance: few; j_gene: TRBJ1-5; v_gene: TRBV30; CDR3aa: CAWSSSGLSKPQHF; CDR3nt: TGTGCCTGGAGTAGTTCAGGGTTAAGCAAGCCCCAGCATTTT
d_gene: NA; abundance: many; j_gene: TRBJ1-3; v_gene: TRBV6-1; CDR3aa: CASSEAPGTGNTIYF; CDR3nt: TGTGCCAGCAGTGAAGCCCCAGGGACTGGAAACACCATATATTTT
d_gene: TRBD2; abundance: few; j_gene: TRBJ2-3; v_gene: TRBV4-1; CDR3aa: CASTGTSGRKMYTDTQYF; CDR3nt: TGCGCCAGTACCGGGACTAGCGGGAGAAAAATGTACACAGATACGCAGTATTTT
d_gene: TRBD2; abundance: many; j_gene: TRBJ2-1; v_gene: TRBV7-6; CDR3aa: CASSSATSGDEQFF; CDR3nt: TGTGCCAGCAGCTCTGCGACTAGCGGGGATGAGCAGTTCTTC
d_gene: NA; abundance: NA; j_gene: TRBJ1-6; v_gene: TRBV5-4; CDR3aa: CASSLQDSPLHF; CDR3nt: TGTGCCAGCAGCTTACAGGATTCACCCCTCCACTTT
d_gene: TRBD1; abundance: NA; j_gene: TRBJ1-2; v_gene: TRBV7-9; CDR3aa: CASSPDRDRGPRGF; CDR3nt: TGTGCCAGCAGCCCCGACCGGGACAGGGGGCCCCGTGGGTTT
d_gene: TRBD1; abundance: many; j_gene: TRBJ2-7; v_gene: TRBV12-3/TRBV12-4; CDR3aa: CASSPDRGNTYEQYF; CDR3nt: TGTGCCAGTAGCCCGGACAGGGGGAATACCTACGAGCAGTACTTC
d_gene: TRBD1; abundance: many; j_gene: TRBJ1-4; v_gene: TRBV2; CDR3aa: CASSEVTRGNEKLFF; CDR3nt: TGTGCCAGCAGTGAAGTTACCAGGGGGAACGAAAAACTGTTTTTT
d_gene: NA; abundance: many; j_gene: TRBJ1-4; v_gene: TRBV28; CDR3aa: CASSQGGEREKLFF; CDR3nt: TGTGCCAGCAGCCAGGGAGGGGAGAGGGAAAAACTGTTTTTT
d_gene: NA; abundance: many; j_gene: TRBJ1-2; v_gene: TRBV7-2; CDR3aa: CASSNSNYGYTF; CDR3nt: TGTGCCAGCAGTAACAGCAACTATGGCTACACCTTC
d_gene: TRBD1; abundance: many; j_gene: TRBJ1-1; v_gene: TRBV6-2/TRBV6-3; CDR3aa: CASSHGTGGPNTEAFF; CDR3nt: TGTGCCAGCAGTCACGGGACAGGGGGCCCGAACACTGAAGCTTTCTTT
d_gene: NA; abundance: many; j_gene: TRBJ1-1; v_gene: TRBV11-2; CDR3aa: CASSTIANTEAFF; CDR3nt: TGTGCCAGCAGCACTATCGCAAACACTGAAGCTTTCTTT
d_gene: NA; abundance: many; j_gene: TRBJ2-3; v_gene: TRBV15; CDR3aa: CATSRVLDTQYF; CDR3nt: TGTGCCACCAGCAGAGTACTGGATACGCAGTATTTT
d_gene: NA; abundance: many; j_gene: TRBJ2-6; v_gene: TRBV24-1; CDR3aa: CATSTTLEANVLTF; CDR3nt: TGTGCCACCAGTACGACTCTGGAGGCCAACGTCCTGACTTTC
d_gene: NA; abundance: many; j_gene: TRBJ1-2; v_gene: TRBV5-1; CDR3aa: CASSSETNYGYTF; CDR3nt: TGCGCCAGCAGCTCAGAAACTAACTATGGCTACACCTTC
d_gene: NA; abundance: many; j_gene: TRBJ2-7; v_gene: TRBV10-3; CDR3aa: CAIKGGYEQYF; CDR3nt: TGTGCCATCAAAGGGGGCTACGAGCAGTACTTC
d_gene: NA; abundance: many; j_gene: TRBJ1-1; v_gene: TRBV4-3; CDR3aa: CASSQEQGTEAFF; CDR3nt: TGCGCCAGCAGCCAAGAACAGGGCACTGAAGCTTTCTTT
d_gene: NA; abundance: many; j_gene: TRBJ1-4; v_gene: TRBV19; CDR3aa: CASKARRAPNEKLFF; CDR3nt: TGTGCCAGTAAGGCTAGGCGGGCACCTAATGAAAAACTGTTTTTT
d_gene: TRBD1; abundance: many; j_gene: TRBJ2-7; v_gene: TRBV7-2; CDR3aa: CASSLGSTGLPYEQYF; CDR3nt: TGTGCCAGCAGCTTAGGTTCGACAGGGCTTCCCTACGAGCAGTACTTC
d_gene: TRBD2; abundance: few; j_gene: TRBJ2-2; v_gene: TRBV24-1; CDR3aa: CATSDGTSNTNTGELFF; CDR3nt: TGTGCCACCAGTGATGGGACTAGCAATACGAACACCGGGGAGCTGTTTTTT
d_gene: NA; abundance: few; j_gene: TRBJ2-3; v_gene: TRBV27; CDR3aa: CASSSGSTDTQYF; CDR3nt: TGTGCCAGCAGTAGCGGTAGCACAGATACGCAGTATTTT
d_gene: NA; abundance: many; j_gene: TRBJ2-7; v_gene: TRBV28; CDR3aa: CASSPRKGLGRDEQYF; CDR3nt: TGTGCCAGCAGTCCCCGAAAGGGACTGGGCCGGGACGAGCAGTACTTC
d_gene: NA; abundance: many; j_gene: TRBJ1-1; v_gene: TRBV6-1; CDR3aa: CASIREGNTEAFF; CDR3nt: TGTGCCAGCATCAGGGAGGGGAACACTGAAGCTTTCTTT
d_gene: NA; abundance: few; j_gene: TRBJ1-4; v_gene: TRBV9; CDR3aa: CASSVLYRARLEKLFF; CDR3nt: TGTGCCAGCAGCGTACTATACAGGGCGAGACTTGAAAAACTGTTTTTT